Included here is one T cell receptor (beta chain) sequence, with context. Its antigen is undetermined. The sample belongs to a study of STAT5B mutations in CD4+ large granular lymphocyte leukemia. At the level of the study: CD8+ depletion followed by anti-CD4 microbead selection was applied to cryopreserved cells. Notes on the study in general: Data were not HLA-matched across samples. Compared with healthy controls (2/35), patient top clones favored TRBV06 (8/27).

Measured with immunoSEQ multiplex PCR; TCRdb has only the in-frame clones, and not every one. The sample carries about 1,400 clones, roughly 75% recorded once. The CDR3 covers 16 residues. V dropped 2 bases and J dropped 5; count of bases not matched to a gene: 7. CDR1 and CDR2 from the germline V gene are LGHNA and YSLEER. The sample taken for sequencing was PBMCs. The sequence was obtained from a man between 65 and 85 years old with CD4+ T-cell large granular lymphocyte leukemia. The J gene is TRBJ2-1, the V gene TRBV4-3; the match to TRBD2 covers 9 bases. The CDR3 here is CASSQILAGYHNEQFF. The CDR3, as DNA: TGCGCCAGCAGCCAAATACTAGCGGGCTATCACAATGAGCAGTTCTTC.